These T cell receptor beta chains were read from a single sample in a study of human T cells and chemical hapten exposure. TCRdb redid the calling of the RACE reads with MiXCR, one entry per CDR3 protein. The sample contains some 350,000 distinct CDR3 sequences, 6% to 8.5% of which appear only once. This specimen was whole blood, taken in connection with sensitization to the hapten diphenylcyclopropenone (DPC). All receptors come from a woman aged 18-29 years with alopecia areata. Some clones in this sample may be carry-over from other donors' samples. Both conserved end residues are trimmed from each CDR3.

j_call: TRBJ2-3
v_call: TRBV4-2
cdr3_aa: ASSQGQAGGLFLTDTQY

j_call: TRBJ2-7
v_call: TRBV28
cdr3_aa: ASSPHGTVYEQY

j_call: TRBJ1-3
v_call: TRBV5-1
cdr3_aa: ASRGDVGGNTIY

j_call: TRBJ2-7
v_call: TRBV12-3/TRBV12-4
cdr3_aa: ASERDRDSEQY

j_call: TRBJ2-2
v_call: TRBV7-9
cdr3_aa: ASRLSGGKTGELF

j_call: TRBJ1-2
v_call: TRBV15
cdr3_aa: ATSFSSGGGYGYT

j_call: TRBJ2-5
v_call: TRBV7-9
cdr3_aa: ASSSSRAGGNQETQY

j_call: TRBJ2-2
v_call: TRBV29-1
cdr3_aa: SVGWGSHGELF

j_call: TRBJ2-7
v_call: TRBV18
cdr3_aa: ASSRDRLREQY

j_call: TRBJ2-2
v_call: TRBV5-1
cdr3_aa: ASSSHNTNTGELF

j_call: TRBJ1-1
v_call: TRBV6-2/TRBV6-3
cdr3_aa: ASSFGDSRAEAF

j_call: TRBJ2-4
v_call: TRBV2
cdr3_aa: ASSGGQPNDIQY

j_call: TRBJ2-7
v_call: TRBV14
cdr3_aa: ASSHGTSYPSYEQY

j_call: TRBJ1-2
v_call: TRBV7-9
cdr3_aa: ASSSDRTYGYT

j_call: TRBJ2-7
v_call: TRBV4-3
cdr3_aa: ASSQDMFGQGENLYEQY

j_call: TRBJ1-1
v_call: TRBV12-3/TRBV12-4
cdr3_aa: ASSSLDREAF

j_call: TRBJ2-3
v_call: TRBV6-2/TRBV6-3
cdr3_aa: ASGMHRSLPTDTQY

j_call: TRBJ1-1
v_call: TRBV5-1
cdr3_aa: ASSRLGAMNTEAF

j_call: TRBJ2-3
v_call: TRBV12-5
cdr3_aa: ASGEALDTQY

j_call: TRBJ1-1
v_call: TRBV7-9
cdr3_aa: ASSLDGETEAF

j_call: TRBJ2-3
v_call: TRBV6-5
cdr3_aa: ASSYSQGAGTDTQY

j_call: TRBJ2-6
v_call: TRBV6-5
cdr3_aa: ASSYRGMDGANVLT